These 8 T cell receptor beta chains originate from one sample sequenced in a study of blood T cell repertoires in COVID-19. TCRdb's copy holds only in-frame clones and misses some; the assay was immunoSEQ multiplex PCR. The repertoire holds 160,000 or so clones, with around 80% as singletons. Sequencing was carried out using PBMCs or T cells enriched from blood (not recorded which). Receptors originate from a middle-aged man who had recovered from COVID-19.

In the case of this clone: Other DNA sequences of this sample code for an identical CDR3. The gene calls are TRBV27 and TRBJ2-7; 9 bases map to TRBD2. The germline V gene has CDR1 MNHEY and CDR2 SMNVEV (reference sequence). With V trimmed by 1 base and J by 0 bases, 1 base remained unmatched. This CDR3 spans 15 amino acids. The CDR3 nucleotides read TGTGCCAGCAGTTTATTAGCGGGGGTCTCCTACGAGCAGTACTTC. It specifies CASSLLAGVSYEQYF.

This rearrangement joins TRBV7-9 to TRBJ2-7; no firm D call. The CDR3 is made up of 11 amino acids. Germline V gene sequence: CDR1 SEHNR, CDR2 FQNEAQ (reference sequence). V dropped 3 bases and J dropped 6 bases, with 6 bases sitting between them. This CDR3 reads CASSFVREQYF. As DNA, the CDR3 is TGTGCCAGCAGCTTTGTTCGCGAGCAGTACTTC.

This sequence joins TRBV9 and TRBJ2-2, with D tentatively TRBD1 (5 bases). Germline V gives CDR1 SGDLS, CDR2 YYNGEE. The V end was cut by 3 bases, the J end by 0 bases, with 9 bases between. The CDR3 is 15 residues long. CDR3 protein: CASSAGHANTGELFF. The CDR3 DNA is TGTGCCAGCAGCGCTGGACACGCGAACACCGGGGAGCTGTTTTTT.

V and J are TRBV10-3 and TRBJ1-3; D gene ambiguous. Germline-derived CDR1 and CDR2 are ENHRY and SYGVKD. Trimming pared 7 bases from V and 0 bases from J, leaving 7 bases between. CDR3 length equals 13 residues. CDR3 in amino acids: CAITSVSGNTIYF. The DNA of the CDR3 is TGTGCCATCACCAGTGTCTCTGGAAACACCATATATTTT.

This clone has only one observation. The genes are TRBV3-1 (or the pseudogene TRBV3-2) and TRBJ2-2, with 8 bases that match TRBD1. Germline V gene sequence: CDR1 LGHDT, CDR2 YNNKEL (reference sequence). The CDR3 sequence is 14 residues long. V lost 2 bases and J lost 7; bases outside the gene matches: 3. The CDR3 loop reads CASSQLQGVGELFF. The CDR3 coding sequence is TGTGCCAGCAGCCAACTACAGGGGGTCGGGGAGCTGTTTTTT.

The table lists this clone with a few counts. The rearrangement joins TRBV3-1 (or the pseudogene TRBV3-2) to TRBJ1-2; TRBD1 agrees at 7 bases. Germline CDR1 and CDR2: LGHDT and YNNKEL (reference sequence). J gave up 2 bases and V 4 bases, and 1 base lay outside the gene matches. The CDR3 length is 13 residues. Here the CDR3 reads CASSLDRNYGYTF. The DNA of the CDR3 is TGTGCCAGCAGCCTGGACAGGAACTATGGCTACACCTTC.

CDR3: CAGGTANYGYTF. DNA for the CDR3: TGTGCCGGAGGGACAGCTAACTATGGCTACACCTTC. This sequence joins TRBV28 and TRBJ1-2; TRBD1 agrees at 7 bases. The J segment lost 0 bases and the V segment lost 11 bases, leaving 3 bases of the junction unmatched. CDR1 and CDR2 from the germline V gene are MDHEN and SYDVKM. The CDR3 consists of 12 residues.

This clone was seen once. The chain combines TRBV29-1 with TRBJ2-7; TRBD1 agrees at 7 bases. The CDR3 covers 16 residues. Germline assignment: CDR1 SQVTM and CDR2 ANQGSEA. The ends lost 4 bases at V and 0 bases at J; junction bases unmatched: 12. DNA of the CDR3: TGCAGCGTTGTGGTGGTTCCGGGACAGTCCTCCTACGAGCAGTACTTC. Translating gives CSVVVVPGQSSYEQYF.